This T cell receptor (beta chain) was recovered during a study of T-cell memory formation after mild COVID-19. Constant-segment primers and 5'RACE yielded cDNA libraries for TCR alpha and TCR beta, each carrying sample barcodes and UMIs. TCRdb ran MiXCR on the 5' RACE reads and lists one entry per CDR3 protein. The sample includes hundreds of thousands of distinct CDR3 sequences, 16% of them seen just once. Study observations and caveats: The CD4+ clones that contracted clustered mainly within CM and EM, and the CD8+ clones concentrated in EMRA. SARS-CoV-2 specificity was not confirmed for second-wave clones peaking on day 37.

This clonotype was counted only a few times. Its matching antigen is unknown. The CDR3 runs to 14 residues. Germline lookup yields CDR1 SGHAT and CDR2 FQNNGV. Material for sequencing was PBMCs or a T cell subset sorted from them (not recorded which). This sequence originates from a man aged 18 to 30 who had mild COVID-19 (a few samples of this study predate the infection). Cell type and time point are not known. J is TRBJ2-7 and V is TRBV11-2; TRBD1 is a possible D gene (6 bases). CDR3 loop: CAQGEPESSYEQYF. CDR3 nucleotides: TGTGCACAGGGCGAGCCAGAAAGCTCCTACGAGCAGTACTTC.